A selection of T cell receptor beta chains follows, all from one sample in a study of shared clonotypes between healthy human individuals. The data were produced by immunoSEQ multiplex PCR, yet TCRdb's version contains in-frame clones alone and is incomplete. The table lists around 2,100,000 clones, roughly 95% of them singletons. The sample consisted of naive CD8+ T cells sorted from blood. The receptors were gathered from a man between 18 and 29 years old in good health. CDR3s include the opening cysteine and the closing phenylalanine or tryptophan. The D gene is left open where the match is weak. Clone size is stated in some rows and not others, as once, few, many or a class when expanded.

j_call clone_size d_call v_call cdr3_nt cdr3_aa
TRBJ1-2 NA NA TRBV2 TGTGCCAGCAGTGAATTGAAAGGGCCGAACTATGGCTACACCTTC CASSELKGPNYGYTF
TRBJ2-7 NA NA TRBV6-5 TGTGCCAGCAGTCATAGGGGTATGTCCTACGAGCAGTACTTC CASSHRGMSYEQYF
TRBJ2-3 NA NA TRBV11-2 TGTGCCAGCAGCTCCACCGTCTTAAACACAGATACGCAGTATTTT CASSSTVLNTDTQYF
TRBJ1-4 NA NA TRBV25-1 TGTGCCAGCACTTCAGACGGGGAGGATAATGAAAAACTGTTTTTT CASTSDGEDNEKLFF
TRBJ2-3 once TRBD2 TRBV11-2 TGTGCCAGCACCCTCCTAGCGGGGGGCCTCACTGGGGGCGATACGCAGTATTTT CASTLLAGGLTGGDTQYF
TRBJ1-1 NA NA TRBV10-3 TGTGCCATCAGTTCGTCGAACACTGAAGCTTTCTTT CAISSSNTEAFF
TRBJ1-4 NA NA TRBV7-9 TGTGCCAGCTCCATGGGAACTAATGAAAAACTGTTTTTT CASSMGTNEKLFF
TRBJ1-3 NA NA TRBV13 TGTGCCAGCAGCTTGGAGGGAAACACCATATATTTT CASSLEGNTIYF
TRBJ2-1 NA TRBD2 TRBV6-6 TGTGCCAGCAGTTACTTACTAGCGGGAGTTGAACATGAGCAGTTCTTC CASSYLLAGVEHEQFF
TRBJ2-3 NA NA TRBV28 TGTGCCAGCAGTCCTGGGCCGCAGGTACTATTTACAGATACGCAGTATTTT CASSPGPQVLFTDTQYF
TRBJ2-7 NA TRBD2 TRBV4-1 TGCGCCAGCAGCCATAGACTAGCGGGAGGATACGAGCAGTACTTC CASSHRLAGGYEQYF
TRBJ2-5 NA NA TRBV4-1 TGCGCCAGCAGCCAAGATTATGAAGAGACCCAGTACTTC CASSQDYEETQYF
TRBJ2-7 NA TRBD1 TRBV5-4 TGTGCCAGCAGCCCCTCTGGGACAGGGGGCCACGAGCAGTACTTC CASSPSGTGGHEQYF
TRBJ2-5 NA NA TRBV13 TGTGCCAGCAGCTTAGGGCTAGACCTTGAGACCCAGTACTTC CASSLGLDLETQYF
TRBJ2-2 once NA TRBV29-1 TGCAGCGTTGAAGATCTAGCTTCCGGGGAGCTGTTTTTT CSVEDLASGELFF
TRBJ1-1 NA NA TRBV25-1 TGTGCCAGCAGTGAATACGGGGTAACGGGGTACACTGAAGCTTTCTTT CASSEYGVTGYTEAFF
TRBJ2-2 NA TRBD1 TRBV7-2 TGTGCCAGCAGCTTATGGACAGGGGCGGCCGGGGAGCTGTTTTTT CASSLWTGAAGELFF
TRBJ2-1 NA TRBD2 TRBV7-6 TGTGCCAGCAGCTTAGGGGTGGAGACTAGCGGGAGCTCTCTGGACAATGAGCAGTTCTTC CASSLGVETSGSSLDNEQFF
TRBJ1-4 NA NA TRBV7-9 TGTGCCAGCAGCTCCTCCGGAACGAATGAAAAACTGTTTTTT CASSSSGTNEKLFF
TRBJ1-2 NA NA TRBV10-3 TGTGCCATCAGTGAGTCTGGGGCATCTGATATTAACTATGGCTACACCTTC CAISESGASDINYGYTF
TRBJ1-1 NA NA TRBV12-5 TGTGCTAGTGGTCCCCACCCGGCTGAAGCTTTCTTT CASGPHPAEAFF
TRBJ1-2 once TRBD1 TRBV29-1 TGCAGCGTTCAGGGGGTAGACTATGGCTACACCTTC CSVQGVDYGYTF
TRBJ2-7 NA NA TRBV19 TGTGCCAGTAGTATAGTTGGGGCGGACGAGCAGTACTTC CASSIVGADEQYF
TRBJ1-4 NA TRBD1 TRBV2 TGTGCCAGCAGTGAAAGGGGGCAGGACGATCCGTTTAATGAAAAACTGTTTTTT CASSERGQDDPFNEKLFF
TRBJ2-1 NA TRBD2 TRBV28 TGTGCCAGCAGTTTTCGGGGGGCCTACAATGAGCAGTTCTTC CASSFRGAYNEQFF
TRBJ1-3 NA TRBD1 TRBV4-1 TGCGCCAGCAGCCAAGCCCGGGACAGCCGTTACTCTGGAAACACCATATATTTT CASSQARDSRYSGNTIYF
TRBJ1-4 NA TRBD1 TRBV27 TGTGCCAGCAGTTTCGGGACAGGCCCAAATGAAAAACTGTTTTTT CASSFGTGPNEKLFF
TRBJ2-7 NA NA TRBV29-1 TGCAGCGCCTGGGGGGAGTCCTACGAGCAGTACTTC CSAWGESYEQYF
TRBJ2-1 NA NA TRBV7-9 TGTGCCAGCAGCTTAGGCGAAATCTCAGACCCAAACTACAATGAGCAGTTCTTC CASSLGEISDPNYNEQFF
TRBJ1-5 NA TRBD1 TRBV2 TGTGCCAGCAGTGGTGGGACAGGGGACAATCAGCCCCAGCATTTT CASSGGTGDNQPQHF
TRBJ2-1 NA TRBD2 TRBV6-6 TGTGTCAGTGGGGGACTAGCGGGAGTAAAGGAGCAGTTCTTC CVSGGLAGVKEQFF
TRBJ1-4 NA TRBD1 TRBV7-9 TGTGCCAGCAGCTCCACGTCGACAGGGGACGAAAAACTGTTTTTT CASSSTSTGDEKLFF
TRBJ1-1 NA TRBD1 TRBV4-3 TGCGCCAGCAGCCAAGATCAGGGGGCCACTGAAGCTTTCTTT CASSQDQGATEAFF
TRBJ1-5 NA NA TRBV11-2 TGTGCCAGCAGCGCAGGGGCAAGTCAGCCCCAGCATTTT CASSAGASQPQHF
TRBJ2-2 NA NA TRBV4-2 TGTGCCAGCAGCCAAGAACGTTTCGGGGAGCTGTTTTTT CASSQERFGELFF
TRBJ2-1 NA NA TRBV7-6 TGTGCCAGCAGCTTAGCTGGTGGTAATGAGCAGTTCTTC CASSLAGGNEQFF
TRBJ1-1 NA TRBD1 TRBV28 TGTGCCAGCAGTTCCGGGACAGGGAAGTGGAACACTGAAGCTTTCTTT CASSSGTGKWNTEAFF
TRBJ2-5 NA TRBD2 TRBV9 TGTGCCAGCAGCCCCCAACTAGCGGGGGGGCCATCAGGAGAGACCCAGTACTTC CASSPQLAGGPSGETQYF
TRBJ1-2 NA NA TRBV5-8 TGTGCCAGCAGCTTGCGGCTAGCTAACTATGGCTACACCTTC CASSLRLANYGYTF
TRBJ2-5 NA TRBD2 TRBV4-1 TGCGCCAGCAGCCGACTCGGGGGGGCGGGCGAGACCCAGTACTTC CASSRLGGAGETQYF
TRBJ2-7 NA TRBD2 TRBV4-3 TGCGCCAGCAGCCAGCTAGCGGGCGACGAGCAGTACTTC CASSQLAGDEQYF
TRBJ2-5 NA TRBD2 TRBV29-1 TGCAGCGTTCGACTAGCGGTTGAGACCCAGTACTTC CSVRLAVETQYF
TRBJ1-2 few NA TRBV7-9 TGTGCCAGCAGCTTAGCGCTTATGAATGGCTACACCTTC CASSLALMNGYTF
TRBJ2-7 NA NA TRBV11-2 TGTGCCAGCAGCTTAGTTCTAGATGCCTACGAGCAGTACTTC CASSLVLDAYEQYF
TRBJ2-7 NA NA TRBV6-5 TGTGCCAGTGAAGCAGGGAACAAGGCCCAGCCAGAGCAGTACTTC CASEAGNKAQPEQYF
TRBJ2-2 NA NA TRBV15 TGTGCCACCAGCAGAGACGGGGCCTCCACCGGGGAGCTGTTTTTT CATSRDGASTGELFF
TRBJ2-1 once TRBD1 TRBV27 TGTGCCAGCAGTTTGACAGGGGGAGGGAGGCATGAGCAGTTCTTC CASSLTGGGRHEQFF
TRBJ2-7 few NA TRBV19 TGTGCCAGTAGTATGGGCATCCAGTCCTACGAGCAGTACTTC CASSMGIQSYEQYF
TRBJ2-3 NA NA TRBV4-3 TGCGCCAGCAGCCAAGATAAGGGGCCAGATACGCAGTATTTT CASSQDKGPDTQYF
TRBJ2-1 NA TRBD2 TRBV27 TGTGCCAGCAGTCTATACGGACTAGCGGGGATGGGTGAGCAGTTCTTC CASSLYGLAGMGEQFF
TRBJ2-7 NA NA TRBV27 TGTGCCAGCAGTTTAATACGGGGGTCTTACTACGAGCAGTACTTC CASSLIRGSYYEQYF
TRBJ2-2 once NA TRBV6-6 TGTGCCAGCAGTTACTTATGGGGGACCGGGGAGCTGTTTTTT CASSYLWGTGELFF